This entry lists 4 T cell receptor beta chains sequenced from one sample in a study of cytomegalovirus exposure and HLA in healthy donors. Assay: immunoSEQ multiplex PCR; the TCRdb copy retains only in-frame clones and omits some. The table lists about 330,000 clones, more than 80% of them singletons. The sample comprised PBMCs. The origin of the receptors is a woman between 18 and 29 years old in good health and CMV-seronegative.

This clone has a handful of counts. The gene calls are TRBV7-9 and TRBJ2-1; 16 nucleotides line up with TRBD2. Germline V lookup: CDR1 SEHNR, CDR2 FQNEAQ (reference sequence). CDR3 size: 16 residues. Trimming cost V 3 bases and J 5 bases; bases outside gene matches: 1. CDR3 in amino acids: CASSLGLAGGHNEQFF. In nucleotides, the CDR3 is TGTGCCAGCAGCTTGGGACTAGCGGGAGGGCACAATGAGCAGTTCTTC.

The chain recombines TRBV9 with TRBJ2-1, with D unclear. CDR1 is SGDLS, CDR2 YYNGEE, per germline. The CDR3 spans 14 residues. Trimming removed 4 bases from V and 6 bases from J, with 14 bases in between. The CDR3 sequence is CASSSRPAGNEQFF. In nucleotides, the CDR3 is TGTGCCAGCAGCTCCCGTCCGGCAGGCAATGAGCAGTTCTTC.

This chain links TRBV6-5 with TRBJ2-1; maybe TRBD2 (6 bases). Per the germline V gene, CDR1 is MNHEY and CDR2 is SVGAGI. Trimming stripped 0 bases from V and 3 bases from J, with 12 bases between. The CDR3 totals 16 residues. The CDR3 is CASSYSAGSFYNEQFF. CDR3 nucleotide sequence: TGTGCCAGCAGTTACTCGGCGGGATCGTTCTACAATGAGCAGTTCTTC.

The CDR3 here is CASSFTGASTDTQYF. The CDR3 DNA follows: TGTGCCAGCAGCTTCACAGGGGCGAGCACAGATACGCAGTATTTT. V usage is TRBV28 and J usage is TRBJ2-3, with 7 bases that match TRBD1. Germline-derived CDR1 and CDR2 are MDHEN and SYDVKM. There are 15 residues in the CDR3. The J segment lost 0 bases and the V segment lost 6 bases, leaving 6 bases of the junction unmatched.